This is a list of T cell receptor beta chains from one sample in a study of blood T cell repertoires in COVID-19. Sequenced by immunoSEQ multiplex PCR; TCRdb stores in-frame clones only, minus some. The data contain approximately 27,000 clones, about 91% of them singletons. The source material was peripheral blood. These TCRs come from a human donor with acute or convalescent COVID-19. The donor label of this sample is uncertain. The CDR3 runs from the conserved cysteine through the conserved F or W. A D gene is named only where the DNA matches it firmly. Only some rows state a clone size, as once, few, many or a class for expanded clones.

DNA | CDR3 | J | size | V | D
TGTGCCAGCAGTCGTACAGGGGGTCGAACTGAAGCTTTCTTT | CASSRTGGRTEAFF | TRBJ1-1 | - | TRBV11-2 | TRBD1
TGTGCCAGCAGGCTAGCGGGGGAAGGGACAGATACGCAGTATTTT | CASRLAGEGTDTQYF | TRBJ2-3 | - | TRBV5-4 | TRBD2
TGTGCCAGCAGTGCGGGCGGGAGTACCGGGGAGCTGTTTTTT | CASSAGGSTGELFF | TRBJ2-2 | - | TRBV6-4 | TRBD2
TGTGCCAGTAAGGGGACAGGGTGGAATTCACCCCTCCACTTT | CASKGTGWNSPLHF | TRBJ1-6 | once | TRBV19 | TRBD1
TGTGCCAGTAGTCCCACTAGCGGATCATGGGCAGATACGCAGTATTTT | CASSPTSGSWADTQYF | TRBJ2-3 | - | TRBV19 | TRBD2
TGTGCCAGCGTATTTAGAGTTCAGGGCGGCTACACCTTC | CASVFRVQGGYTF | TRBJ1-2 | - | TRBV6-6 | -
TGTGCCAGCAGAGGACAGGGCCGTAATGAAAAACTGTTTTTT | CASRGQGRNEKLFF | TRBJ1-4 | - | TRBV13 | TRBD1
TGCAGCGTCCACCCCGGGGATAAAATCAAGACCCAGCATTTT | CSVHPGDKIKTQHF | TRBJ1-5 | - | TRBV29-1 | -
TGTGCCAGCAGCCAAGGGTCGGGATATCAGCCCCAGCATTTT | CASSQGSGYQPQHF | TRBJ1-5 | - | TRBV3-1/TRBV3-2 | -
TGTGCCAGCAGCTCGAGGGGGGGACTAGCGGGCGAGCAGTACTTC | CASSSRGGLAGEQYF | TRBJ2-7 | - | TRBV7-8 | TRBD2
TGTGCCAGCTCACCACCGGGACTAGCGGCGGGCGAGCAGTACTTC | CASSPPGLAAGEQYF | TRBJ2-7 | - | TRBV18 | TRBD2
TGTGCCATCAGTGGGAGACTAGCGGAAGAGACCCAGTACTTC | CAISGRLAEETQYF | TRBJ2-5 | - | TRBV10-3 | TRBD2
TGTGCCTGGAGACTGCAGGGCCCGACAGGGGAGCTGTTTTTT | CAWRLQGPTGELFF | TRBJ2-2 | - | TRBV30 | -
TGTGCCATCAGTGAACGCGGGGTGACTAATGAAAAACTGTTTTTT | CAISERGVTNEKLFF | TRBJ1-4 | - | TRBV10-3 | -
TGTGCCTGGAGCGAGAGGGCCACCGGGGAGCTGTTTTTT | CAWSERATGELFF | TRBJ2-2 | - | TRBV30 | -
TGTGCCAGCAGCTTCGGGACAGAGAATTCACCCCTCCACTTT | CASSFGTENSPLHF | TRBJ1-6 | - | TRBV7-6 | TRBD1
TGTGCCAGTAGTATACGGGAGTACTATGGCTACACCTTC | CASSIREYYGYTF | TRBJ1-2 | - | TRBV19 | -
TGTGCCAGTAGTATCCAGCGGAACACTGAAGCTTTCTTT | CASSIQRNTEAFF | TRBJ1-1 | - | TRBV19 | -
TGTGCCAGCAGCCACACAGGGTCTCTTACCACAGATACGCAGTATTTT | CASSHTGSLTTDTQYF | TRBJ2-3 | - | TRBV11-3 | -
TGTGCCAGCAGTGGACAGGGTCTTGATGAGCAGTTCTTC | CASSGQGLDEQFF | TRBJ2-1 | once | TRBV27 | TRBD1
TGTGCCACCCGGGAGGCCGGAGGCTATAATTCACCCCTCCACTTT | CATREAGGYNSPLHF | TRBJ1-6 | - | TRBV19 | -
TGCGCCAGCAGCTTGGCCTCATGGGGCAATAACTATGGCTACACCTTC | CASSLASWGNNYGYTF | TRBJ1-2 | - | TRBV5-1 | -
TGTGCCAGCAGTTACTCGAAGGAGACTTATAATTCACCCCTCCACTTT | CASSYSKETYNSPLHF | TRBJ1-6 | - | TRBV6-6 | -
TGTGCCAGTAGTATGGGGCGGCGCACCGGGGAGCTGTTTTTT | CASSMGRRTGELFF | TRBJ2-2 | - | TRBV19 | -
TGTGCCAGCAGACAACCGGGGACTAGCGGGAGGGAATCGGCCTACGAGCAGTACTTC | CASRQPGTSGRESAYEQYF | TRBJ2-7 | - | TRBV7-2 | TRBD2
TGTGCCAGCAGTCCCCCGGGTCTCCACGAGCAGTACTTC | CASSPPGLHEQYF | TRBJ2-7 | few | TRBV6-1 | -
TGTGCCAGCAGCTTCTGGACTAGCGGGGCCAATGAGCAGTTCTTC | CASSFWTSGANEQFF | TRBJ2-1 | - | TRBV7-2 | TRBD2
TGCGCCAGCAGCTTGGGGGGCCTCGGGTCCTACACCTTC | CASSLGGLGSYTF | TRBJ1-2 | - | TRBV5-1 | -
TGTGCCAGCACCGTGACTAGCGCTCACAGCGGGGAGCTGTTTTTT | CASTVTSAHSGELFF | TRBJ2-2 | - | TRBV6-5 | TRBD2
TGTGCCAGCAGTTCGGGACAGGGGCAAATGAACACTGAAGCTTTCTTT | CASSSGQGQMNTEAFF | TRBJ1-1 | - | TRBV27 | TRBD1
TGTGCCAGCAGCCTCGGACTAGCGACTAGCACAGATACGCAGTATTTT | CASSLGLATSTDTQYF | TRBJ2-3 | - | TRBV3-1/TRBV3-2 | TRBD2
TGCAGCGGGGGGCGAACTAATGAAAAACTGTTTTTT | CSGGRTNEKLFF | TRBJ1-4 | once | TRBV29-1 | -
TGTGCCAGCAGTTACGGAGGTTCCTACGAGCAGTACTTC | CASSYGGSYEQYF | TRBJ2-7 | - | TRBV6-2/TRBV6-3 | -
TGTGCCTGTTCATTTGACGGAGGCTATCAGCCCCAGCATTTT | CACSFDGGYQPQHF | TRBJ1-5 | - | TRBV30 | -
TGCAGCGTTGCCCCGGGACAGGGAAACACTGAAGCTTTCTTT | CSVAPGQGNTEAFF | TRBJ1-1 | few | TRBV29-1 | TRBD1
TGTGCCACCAGTGATTCCCGGACAGGGGTTGGTGGCTACACCTTC | CATSDSRTGVGGYTF | TRBJ1-2 | once | TRBV24-1 | TRBD1
TGTGCCTGGAGTTATAAGGGGGCCTTAAGCTACACCTTC | CAWSYKGALSYTF | TRBJ1-2 | - | TRBV30 | TRBD1
TGTGCCTGGAGCCTACCCTGGACAGGACCCTATAGCAATCAGCCCCAGCATTTT | CAWSLPWTGPYSNQPQHF | TRBJ1-5 | - | TRBV30 | TRBD1
TGTGCCAGCAGCAAAACAGGGAGCGGGGCCAACGTCCTGACTTTC | CASSKTGSGANVLTF | TRBJ2-6 | few | TRBV5-5 | -
TGTGCCACCAGTGATTCTCGGGGGAACACTGAAGCTTTCTTT | CATSDSRGNTEAFF | TRBJ1-1 | few | TRBV24-1 | -
TGCGCCAGCAGCCAAGTCCAGGGATGGGGTACAGATACGCAGTATTTT | CASSQVQGWGTDTQYF | TRBJ2-3 | - | TRBV4-1 | -
TGTGCCAGCAGTCGTAGGGGGAATTCACCCCTCCACTTT | CASSRRGNSPLHF | TRBJ1-6 | - | TRBV27 | -
TGTGCCAGCAGCTTAGATCAGGGCGGGGGTGAAAAACTGTTTTTT | CASSLDQGGGEKLFF | TRBJ1-4 | - | TRBV7-2 | -
TGTGCCAGCAGAGATGAAGGTTCGGGTGTTGAAGCTTTCTTT | CASRDEGSGVEAFF | TRBJ1-1 | - | TRBV5-4 | -
TGTGCCAGCAGCTTAAGGGTCAGGGAGGGCACAGATACGCAGTATTTT | CASSLRVREGTDTQYF | TRBJ2-3 | - | TRBV7-9 | -
TGTGCCAGCAGCCCCTGGGGGCGAGAGCAGTTCTTC | CASSPWGREQFF | TRBJ2-1 | once | TRBV5-6 | -
TGTGCCAGCAGCTTGGGGGGACTAGCGGGAGTGGCCGGGGAGCTGTTTTTT | CASSLGGLAGVAGELFF | TRBJ2-2 | - | TRBV5-4 | TRBD2
TGTGCCAGCAAACTTAGCGGGGGGGCCTCGGATACGCAGTATTTT | CASKLSGGASDTQYF | TRBJ2-3 | - | TRBV6-5 | TRBD2
TGCGCCAGCAGCTTGACAATCCACGAGCAGTACTTC | CASSLTIHEQYF | TRBJ2-7 | - | TRBV5-1 | -
TGTGCCAGTGGGACAGGAGCGAACACCGGGGAGCTGTTTTTT | CASGTGANTGELFF | TRBJ2-2 | once | TRBV19 | TRBD1
TGTGCCAGCAAGGGACAGGGGGTATTCACTGAAGCTTTCTTT | CASKGQGVFTEAFF | TRBJ1-1 | once | TRBV2 | TRBD1
TGCGCCAGCAGTGACTCGAGAGGGCCGGAGACCCAGTACTTC | CASSDSRGPETQYF | TRBJ2-5 | - | TRBV10-1 | -
TGTGCCAGCAGTTTAGAGGGAAATGATTCACCCCTCCACTTT | CASSLEGNDSPLHF | TRBJ1-6 | - | TRBV28 | -
TGTGCCAGCAGCCAGACCAGGACAGATACGCAGTATTTT | CASSQTRTDTQYF | TRBJ2-3 | - | TRBV9 | -
TGTGCCATCAGTGACGTCAGTAGCAATCAGCCCCAGCATTTT | CAISDVSSNQPQHF | TRBJ1-5 | few | TRBV10-3 | -
TGTGCCAGCAGCTTAAGCGTGGGGCTGTTTTTT | CASSLSVGLFF | TRBJ2-2 | - | TRBV7-9 | -
TGTGCCAGCAGCACGACCGGGACAGGGGCCAACGTCCTGACTTTC | CASSTTGTGANVLTF | TRBJ2-6 | - | TRBV6-4 | -
TGTGCCAGCAGCCCCCGAAAGGGGGGACAGCACAATGAGCAGTTCTTC | CASSPRKGGQHNEQFF | TRBJ2-1 | many | TRBV4-2 | -